The source of this T cell receptor (beta chain) is a study of T-cell memory formation after mild COVID-19. TCRdb reprocessed the 5' RACE reads via MiXCR and lists one record per CDR3 protein. This table has some 300,000 distinct CDR3 sequences, roughly 19% appearing once. The CDR3 loop spans 18 amino acids. Trimming removed 6 bases from V and 0 bases from J; junction bases left unmatched: 17. This chain uses TRBV12-3 or TRBV12-4 with TRBJ2-7; 7 bases are a match to TRBD2. Sequenced input: PBMCs or a T cell subset sorted from them (not recorded which). The receptor was isolated from a man younger than 30 who had mild COVID-19 (a few samples of this study predate the infection). Cell type and time point are not known. DNA for the CDR3: TGTGCCAGCAGCTCCACGGGGGGACCCTTTCCACGCTCCTACGAGCAGTACTTC. Translation gives CASSSTGGPFPRSYEQYF.